This TCR beta chain stems from a study of blood T cell repertoires in COVID-19. Study details: Specimens from acute and convalescent COVID-19 originated in the United States, Italy and Spain. PBMCs, B-cell-depleted T cells, or T cells provided the cDNA or gDNA that made up the material.

Germline-derived CDR1 and CDR2 are GTSNPN and SVGIG (reference sequence). This CDR3 is built from 12 residues. V lost 5 bases and J 4 bases, leaving 11 bases between the germline ends. Study processing details: The authors estimated nucleated cell counts from reference gene primer amplification. Sequencing used immunoSEQ multiplex PCR; TCRdb keeps in-frame clones, though not all of them. The V and J calls and clone size are taken from that table; D and trimming were inferred from the DNA. This table holds approximately 140,000 clones, around 89% found once. The sequence came from a man aged 50 or older with active or convalescent COVID-19. Specimen: peripheral blood. J is TRBJ1-2 and V is TRBV30, with D possibly being TRBD1 (5 bases). The CDR3 spells CAWAQASYGYTF. The CDR3 DNA sequence: TGTGCCTGGGCACAGGCCTCCTATGGCTACACCTTC.